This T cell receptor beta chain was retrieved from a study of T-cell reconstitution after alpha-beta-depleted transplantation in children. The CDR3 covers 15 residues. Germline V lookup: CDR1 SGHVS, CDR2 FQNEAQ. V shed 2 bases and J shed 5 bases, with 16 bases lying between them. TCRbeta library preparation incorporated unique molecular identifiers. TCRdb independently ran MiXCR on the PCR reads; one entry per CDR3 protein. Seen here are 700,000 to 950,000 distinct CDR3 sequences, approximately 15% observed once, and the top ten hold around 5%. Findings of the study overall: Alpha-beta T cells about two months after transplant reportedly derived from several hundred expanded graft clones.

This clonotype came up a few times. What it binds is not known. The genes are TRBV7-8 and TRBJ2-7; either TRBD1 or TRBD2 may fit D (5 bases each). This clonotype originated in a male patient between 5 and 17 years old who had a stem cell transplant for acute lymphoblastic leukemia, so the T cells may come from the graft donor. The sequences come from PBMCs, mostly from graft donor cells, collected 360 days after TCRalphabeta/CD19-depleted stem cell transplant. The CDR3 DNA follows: TGTGCCAGCAGCTTAATGAGGGGTGGGCTTAACGAGCAGTACTTC. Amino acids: CASSLMRGGLNEQYF.